These 30 T cell receptor beta chains were all obtained from the same sample, sequenced in a study of blood T cell repertoires in COVID-19. Method: immunoSEQ multiplex PCR; TCRdb's copy keeps in-frame clones and lacks some. The sample includes about 200,000 clones, about 88% of them seen just once. The sample comprised peripheral blood. The receptors were gathered from a woman of 80 years or more with acute or convalescent COVID-19.

J is TRBJ1-1 and V is TRBV5-1, with D uncertain. Trimming shortened V by 4 bases and J by 0 bases, and 16 bases separated the two germline ends. The V gene's germline CDR1 is SGHRS and CDR2 YFSETQ. The CDR3 sequence is 16 residues long. The CDR3 sequence: CASSQFVQSLNTEAFF. CDR3 sequence (DNA): TGCGCCAGCAGCCAATTCGTACAGTCCTTGAACACTGAAGCTTTCTTT. Complete variable domain (other parts from reference TRBV5-1 and TRBJ1-1): KAGVTQTPRYLIKTRGQQVTLSCSPISGHRSVSWYQQTPGQGLQFLFEYFSETQRNKGNFPGRFSGRQFSNSRSEMNVSTLELGDSALYLCASSQFVQSLNTEAFFGQGTRLTVV.

This chain uses TRBV12-3 or TRBV12-4 with TRBJ2-2; D not resolved. V lost 6 bases, J lost 8 bases, and 7 bases lay in between. There are 11 residues in the CDR3. The CDR3 region is CASRLRGELFF. In DNA form, the CDR3 reads TGTGCCAGCAGACTGCGGGGGGAGCTGTTTTTT.

CDR3 in amino acids: CASSRPGNEQFF. CDR3 DNA sequence: TGTGCCAGCAGCCGTCCCGGCAATGAGCAGTTCTTC. This rearrangement joins TRBV7-9 to TRBJ2-1, with D uncertain. V lost 5 bases and J lost 6, with 8 bases in between. Per the germline V gene, CDR1 is SEHNR and CDR2 is FQNEAQ (reference sequence). CDR3 length equals 12 residues.

The rearrangement joins TRBV19 to TRBJ1-2; no firm D call. The CDR3 loop spans 13 amino acids. V was pared by 2 bases and J by 0 bases, with 4 bases between. The germline gives CDR1 LNHDA, CDR2 SQIVND (reference sequence). DNA for the CDR3: TGTGCCAGTAGTATACTAGCTAACTATGGCTACACCTTC. Translated, it gives CASSILANYGYTF.

The chain employs TRBV7-9 and TRBJ2-1, with D possibly being TRBD2 (5 bases). The germline V gene has CDR1 SEHNR and CDR2 FQNEAQ (reference sequence). The CDR3 contains 17 residues. Trimming removed 0 bases from V and 3 bases from J, with 15 bases in between. CDR3: CASSLAFVGAYYNEQFF. The CDR3 region has the DNA TGTGCCAGCAGCTTAGCGTTCGTGGGAGCCTACTACAATGAGCAGTTCTTC.

The chain joins TRBV6-1 to TRBJ1-3; D is perhaps TRBD1 (5 bases). In germline, CDR1 is MNHNS, CDR2 SASEGT. Deletions cut 5 bases from V and 3 bases from J, with 11 bases between. This CDR3 spans 14 amino acids. The CDR3 DNA reads as TGTGCCAGCAGTTCAGGGAAGGGTGGAAACACCATATATTTT. Translation gives CASSSGKGGNTIYF.

The genes are TRBV28 and TRBJ1-4; the D is unclear. Germline values: CDR1 MDHEN, CDR2 SYDVKM. The CDR3 covers 13 residues. Trimming removed 6 bases from V and 6 bases from J, with 11 bases in between. CDR3 in amino acids: CASSERADEKLFF. In DNA, the CDR3 is TGTGCCAGCAGCGAGAGGGCAGATGAAAAACTGTTTTTT.

The J gene is TRBJ1-6, the V gene TRBV6-6, with TRBD1 matching over 8 bases. The CDR3 is 14 residues long. Trimming removed 5 bases from V and 14 bases from J; junction bases left unmatched: 11. Germline V gene lookup returns CDR1 MNHNY and CDR2 SVGAGI (reference sequence). The CDR3 reads CASSQPGQVESLHF. CDR3 bases: TGTGCCAGCAGTCAACCGGGACAGGTGGAATCCCTCCACTTT.

This rearrangement joins TRBV15 to TRBJ1-1; TRBD1 is a possible D gene (6 bases). Germline assignment: CDR1 LNHNV and CDR2 YYDKDF (reference sequence). The CDR3 sequence is 14 residues long. Trimming took off 4 bases at V and 0 bases at J, with 9 bases between the two ends. This chain's CDR3 is CATSTRTVNTEAFF. The CDR3, as DNA: TGTGCCACCAGCACCCGGACAGTGAACACTGAAGCTTTCTTT. The full variable domain, rest sourced from reference TRBV15 and TRBJ1-1, is DAMVIQNPRYQVTQFGKPVTLSCSQTLNHNVMYWYQQKSSQAPKLLFHYYDKDFNNEADTPDNFQSRRPNTSFCFLDIRSPGLGDTAMYLCATSTRTVNTEAFFGQGTRLTVV.

The V gene is TRBV2, the J gene TRBJ1-2, with D tentatively TRBD1 (5 bases). The CDR3 loop spans 14 amino acids. The V gene's germline CDR1 is SNHLY and CDR2 FYNNEI. V shed 6 bases and J shed 0 bases, with 11 bases lying between them. In DNA, the CDR3 is TGTGCCAGCAGCACCCAGGGTCCTAACTATGGCTACACCTTC. This codes for CASSTQGPNYGYTF. Full variable domain (remainder filled in from reference TRBV2 and TRBJ1-2): EPEVTQTPSHQVTQMGQEVILRCVPISNHLYFYWYRQILGQKVEFLVSFYNNEISEKSEIFDDQFSVERPDGSNFTLKIRSTKLEDSAMYFCASSTQGPNYGYTFGSGTRLTVV.

The chain has TRBV28 and TRBJ1-5; the D gene is possibly TRBD1 (5 bases). Deletions cut 2 bases from V and 7 bases from J, with 15 bases between. This CDR3 has 15 amino acids. Germline V CDR1 and CDR2: MDHEN, SYDVKM. The CDR3 nucleotides are TGTGCCAGCAGTTTAGGGCAGGGCATGGGACAGCCCCAGCATTTT. Translated: CASSLGQGMGQPQHF. Together with reference TRBV28 and TRBJ1-5, the CDR3 gives the full variable domain: DVKVTQSSRYLVKRTGEKVFLECVQDMDHENMFWYRQDPGLGLRLIYFSYDVKMKEKGDIPEGYSVSREKKERFSLILESASTNQTSMYLCASSLGQGMGQPQHFGDGTRLSIL.

V and J are TRBV19 and TRBJ1-2; D gene ambiguous. The germline V gene has CDR1 LNHDA and CDR2 SQIVND (reference sequence). The CDR3 is 14 amino acids. Trimming pared 5 bases from V and 4 bases from J, leaving 14 bases between. The CDR3 here is CASSLPGITYGYTF. CDR3 sequence (DNA): TGTGCCAGTAGTCTCCCAGGCATCACCTATGGCTACACCTTC.

The V call is TRBV2, the J call TRBJ1-4; 7 positions agree with TRBD1. The CDR3 runs to 15 residues. Germline-derived CDR1 and CDR2 are SNHLY and FYNNEI. V shed 6 bases, J shed 7 bases, and the junction held 11 bases outside the gene matches. The CDR3 bases are TGTGCCAGCAGCAAACAGGGGCGGGAAGGTGAAAAACTGTTTTTT. Translated: CASSKQGREGEKLFF. Looking up the rest from reference TRBV2 and TRBJ1-4 gives the full variable domain: EPEVTQTPSHQVTQMGQEVILRCVPISNHLYFYWYRQILGQKVEFLVSFYNNEISEKSEIFDDQFSVERPDGSNFTLKIRSTKLEDSAMYFCASSKQGREGEKLFFGSGTQLSVL.

This chain connects TRBV18 to TRBJ2-5, with D tentatively TRBD2 (5 bases). The CDR3 runs to 19 residues. Deletions cut 1 base from V and 3 bases from J, with 24 bases between. Germline V gene sequence: CDR1 KGHSH, CDR2 LQKENI. DNA of the CDR3: TGTGCCAGCTCACCACGAGGGCTGCCGCCCATTCCGCAAGAAGAGACCCAGTACTTC. Protein: CASSPRGLPPIPQEETQYF. The full variable domain, with the rest looked up from reference TRBV18 and TRBJ2-5, is NAGVMQNPRHLVRRRGQEARLRCSPMKGHSHVYWYRQLPEEGLKFMVYLQKENIIDESGMPKERFSAEFPKEGPSILRIQQVVRGDSAAYFCASSPRGLPPIPQEETQYFGPGTRLLVL.

CDR3 residues: CASSAGQGRGADTQYF. CDR3 DNA sequence: TGTGCCAGCAGCGCGGGACAGGGGCGGGGGGCAGATACGCAGTATTTT. This chain connects TRBV7-2 to TRBJ2-3; 10 bases are shared with TRBD1. There are 16 residues in the CDR3. V gave up 5 bases and J gave up 4 bases; unmatched junction bases: 9. The germline V gene has CDR1 SGHTA and CDR2 FQGNSA.

This chain links TRBV18 with TRBJ1-2; a possible D gene is TRBD1 (5 bases). This CDR3 region has 14 residues. V lost 3 bases, J lost 2 bases, and 10 bases lay in between. The V gene's germline CDR1 is KGHSH and CDR2 LQKENI. The CDR3 spells CASSPSQENYGYTF. The CDR3 DNA follows: TGTGCCAGCTCACCCTCACAGGAAAACTATGGCTACACCTTC.

The chain uses TRBV6-5 and TRBJ2-2, with 7 positions matching TRBD1. Per the germline V gene, CDR1 is MNHEY and CDR2 is SVGAGI. There are 14 residues in the CDR3. Unmatched junction bases numbered 9, after V lost 8 bases and J lost 6 bases. The CDR3 nucleotides are TGTGCCAGCCGGCGGCAGGGGGTGGCCGGGGAGCTGTTTTTT. It specifies CASRRQGVAGELFF.

The rearrangement uses TRBV18 and TRBJ2-5; 9 nucleotides agree with TRBD1. The CDR3 contains 15 residues. V lost 6 bases, J lost 6 bases, and 11 bases stayed unmatched. Germline CDR1 is KGHSH and CDR2 is LQKENI. CDR3 nucleotides: TGTGCCAGCTCCCTCCGGGACAGGGAGAAGCAGACCCAGTACTTC. Its translation: CASSLRDREKQTQYF.

The CDR3, as DNA: TGTGCCAGCAGTTTAAGGAGCACCGTCACCCTCCACTTT. It translates to CASSLRSTVTLHF. The chain has TRBV28 and TRBJ1-6; D gene unclear. Germline lookup yields CDR1 MDHEN and CDR2 SYDVKM. The CDR3 is 13 residues long. The V end was cut by 2 bases, the J end by 14 bases, with 13 bases between.

The chain employs TRBV4-3 and TRBJ1-2; D is possibly TRBD1 (6 bases). The CDR3 runs 16 residues. V gave up 0 bases and J gave up 5 bases, with 16 bases separating them. Germline V gene data show CDR1 as LGHNA and CDR2 as YSLEER. CDR3 amino acids: CASSQDPTGKVYGYTF. DNA of the CDR3: TGCGCCAGCAGCCAAGATCCAACAGGGAAAGTATATGGCTACACCTTC.

This chain links TRBV7-9 with TRBJ2-7; 10 bases align to TRBD2. CDR1 is SEHNR and CDR2 is FQNEAQ in the germline V gene (reference sequence). This CDR3 has 19 amino acids. V gave up 4 bases and J gave up 4 bases; unmatched junction bases: 19. The CDR3 here is CASSSTGLAGEVRRYEQYF. In nucleotides, the CDR3 is TGTGCCAGCAGCTCAACCGGGCTAGCGGGAGAAGTCAGGCGATACGAGCAGTACTTC.

Details on this clone: At one boundary the junction diverges from the germline segment, which might be a read error. The chain carries TRBV15 and TRBJ1-6; TRBD1 aligns across 8 bases. The CDR3 is made up of 17 amino acids. The germline V gene has CDR1 LNHNV and CDR2 YYDKDF (reference sequence). CDR3 residues: CVTSRDLPDRDFTPLHF. CDR3 nucleotides: TGTGTCACCAGCAGAGATCTCCCGGACAGGGATTTCACACCCCTCCACTTT.

This clone appeared once. The rearrangement joins TRBV29-1 to TRBJ2-5, with 10 bases lining up with TRBD2. The germline CDR1 and CDR2 sequences are SQVTM and ANQGSEA. The trim removed 7 bases at V and 5 bases at J, leaving 7 bases unmatched. The CDR3 loop spans 13 amino acids. As DNA, the CDR3 is TGCAGCGCTAGCGGGAGCGGCTTTGAGACCCAGTACTTC. Translated, it gives CSASGSGFETQYF.

This sequence joins TRBV5-1 and TRBJ1-2; D is uncertain. V was pared by 5 bases and J by 6 bases, with 20 bases between. Germline lookup yields CDR1 SGHRS and CDR2 YFSETQ. The CDR3 has 15 amino acids. In nucleotides, the CDR3 is TGCGCCAGCAGACTTGAAACCTCACTCTCGCATGGCTACACCTTC. This sequence encodes CASRLETSLSHGYTF.

This clone was observed a single time. This rearrangement joins TRBV20-1 to TRBJ2-2; weak D call: TRBD2 (5 bases). Germline V CDR1 and CDR2: DFQATT, SNEGSKA (reference sequence). This CDR3 spans 11 amino acids. V was trimmed by 6 bases and J by 14 bases, leaving 16 bases between them. CDR3 region: CSAPAVGQLFF. The CDR3 DNA is TGCAGTGCCCCAGCGGTTGGGCAACTGTTTTTT.

This chain uses TRBV2 with TRBJ2-1; weak D call: TRBD1 (6 bases). Deletions cut 4 bases from V and 4 bases from J, with 11 bases between. The germline CDR1 and CDR2 sequences are SNHLY and FYNNEI. The CDR3 spans 14 residues. CDR3 sequence: CASSVLGGYNEQFF. The DNA of the CDR3 is TGTGCCAGCAGTGTATTAGGGGGTTACAATGAGCAGTTCTTC. Supplemented by reference TRBV2 and TRBJ2-1, the full variable domain reads EPEVTQTPSHQVTQMGQEVILRCVPISNHLYFYWYRQILGQKVEFLVSFYNNEISEKSEIFDDQFSVERPDGSNFTLKIRSTKLEDSAMYFCASSVLGGYNEQFFGPGTRLTVL.

The chain couples TRBV7-3 to TRBJ2-1; D not certain. Germline V gene sequence: CDR1 SGHTA, CDR2 FQGTGA. Deletions cut 4 bases from V and 8 bases from J, with 12 bases between. The CDR3 consists of 13 residues. CDR3 DNA: TGTGCCAGCAGCTCCCTTCGACTCCATGAGCAGTTCTTC. Protein: CASSSLRLHEQFF.

V gene TRBV19 combines with J gene TRBJ1-2; 8 nucleotides line up with TRBD1. The CDR3 totals 17 residues. From germline, CDR1 is LNHDA and CDR2 SQIVND (reference sequence). Trimming took 7 bases from V and 6 from J; bases not matched to a gene: 19. CDR3 amino acids: CASIQTGTGGVRHGYTF. The CDR3 nucleotides are TGTGCCAGTATCCAAACCGGGACAGGAGGCGTTCGACATGGCTACACCTTC.

The chain carries TRBV3-1 (or the pseudogene TRBV3-2) and TRBJ2-7; D remains ambiguous. The CDR3 is made up of 13 amino acids. Trimming stripped 2 bases from V and 3 bases from J, with 8 bases between. From germline, CDR1 is LGHDT and CDR2 YNNKEL (reference sequence). The CDR3 nucleotides are TGTGCCAGCAGCCAATCGATACTCTACGAGCAGTACTTC. It yields the protein CASSQSILYEQYF.

The V call is TRBV6-6, the J call TRBJ1-1, with D possibly TRBD1 on 5 matching bases. V lost 5 bases, J lost 7 bases, and 14 bases lay in between. From germline, CDR1 is MNHNY and CDR2 SVGAGI (reference sequence). This CDR3 is built from 13 residues. The CDR3 region has the DNA TGTGCCAGCAGTGGGCGACTGGGGGGTGAAGCTTTCTTT. This encodes CASSGRLGGEAFF.